This T cell receptor (beta chain) is drawn from a study of cytomegalovirus exposure and HLA in healthy donors. The study, taken as a whole, reports: A few CMV-associated chains proved CMV antigen-specific in vitro. The investigators catalogued under 200 TCR beta chains as cytomegalovirus-associated. The classifier reportedly diagnosed cytomegalovirus status with high specificity and sensitivity. Most TCR sequences were seen very rarely across donors, but some public TCRs occurred in many.

Sequencing used immunoSEQ multiplex PCR; TCRdb keeps in-frame clones, though not all of them. The table has 150,000 to 200,000 clones, roughly nine tenths seen once. Between the trimmed V and J ends, which lost 1 base and 3 bases, there was a span of 15 bases. CDR3 length: 17 residues. Per germline, CDR1 SGHVS and CDR2 FNYEAQ. Comments on this clone: Antigen unknown.

The receptor comes from a woman aged 25-40 years in good health and CMV-seronegative. The chain couples TRBV7-6 to TRBJ2-2; the D gene is possibly TRBD1 (6 bases). The material sequenced was PBMCs. The CDR3 DNA is TGTGCCAGCAGCTTAGTTGGCAGGGGAACGTACACCGGGGAGCTGTTTTTT. As protein: CASSLVGRGTYTGELFF.